This TCR beta chain was obtained from a study of T-cell reconstitution after alpha-beta-depleted transplantation in children. Unique molecular identifiers were used to barcode this TCRbeta library. TCRdb reprocessed the PCR reads with MiXCR, giving one entry per CDR3 protein. Seen here are approximately 210,000 distinct CDR3 sequences, approximately 14% observed once, and the top ten hold approximately 13%. This clonotype was counted ten times or more. The TCR comes from a human donor who donated a stem cell graft to a child with acute lymphoblastic leukemia. This sample comprised PBMCs from the stem cell graft donor, obtained from the stem cell graft.

The CDR3 bases are TGTGCCAGCAGCTTAATTGGCAGAAGCACAGATACGCAGTATTTT. It encodes CASSLIGRSTDTQYF. The V and J genes are TRBV11-3 and TRBJ2-3; D uncertain. Germline assignment: CDR1 SGHNT and CDR2 YENEEA. The CDR3 runs to 15 residues. Trimming removed 2 bases from V and 0 bases from J, with 9 bases in between.